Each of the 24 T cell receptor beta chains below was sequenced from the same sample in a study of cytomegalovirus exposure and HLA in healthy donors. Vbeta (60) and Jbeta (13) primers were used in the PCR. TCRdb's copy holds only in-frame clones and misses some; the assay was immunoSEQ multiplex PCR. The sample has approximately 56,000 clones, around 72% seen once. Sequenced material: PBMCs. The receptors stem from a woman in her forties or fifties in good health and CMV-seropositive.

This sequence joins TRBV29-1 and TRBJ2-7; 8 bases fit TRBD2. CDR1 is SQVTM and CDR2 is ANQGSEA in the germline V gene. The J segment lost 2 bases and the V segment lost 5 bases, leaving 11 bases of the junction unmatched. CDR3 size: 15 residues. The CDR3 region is CSVSPTRGGAYEQYF. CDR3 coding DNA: TGCAGCGTTTCCCCGACCCGGGGGGGAGCCTACGAGCAGTACTTC.

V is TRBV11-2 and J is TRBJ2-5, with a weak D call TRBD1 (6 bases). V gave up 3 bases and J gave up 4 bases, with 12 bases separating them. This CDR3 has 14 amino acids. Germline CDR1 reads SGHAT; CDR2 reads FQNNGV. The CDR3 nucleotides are TGTGCCAGCAGCTTGGGGGCGCTGGTAGAGACCCAGTACTTC. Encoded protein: CASSLGALVETQYF.

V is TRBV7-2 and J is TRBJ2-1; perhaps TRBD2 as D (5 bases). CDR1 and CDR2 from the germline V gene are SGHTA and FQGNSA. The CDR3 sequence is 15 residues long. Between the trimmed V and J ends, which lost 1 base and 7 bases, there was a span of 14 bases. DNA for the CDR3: TGTGCCAGCAGCTTAGTAGGCGGGTTTGTTAATGAGCAGTTCTTC. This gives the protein CASSLVGGFVNEQFF.

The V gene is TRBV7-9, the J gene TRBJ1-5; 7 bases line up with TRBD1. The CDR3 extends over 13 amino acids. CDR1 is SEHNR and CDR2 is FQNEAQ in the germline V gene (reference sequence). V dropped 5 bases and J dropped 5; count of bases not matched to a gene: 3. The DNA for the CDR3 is TGTGCCAGCAGCCCCCAGGGGGATCAGCCCCAGCATTTT. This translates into CASSPQGDQPQHF.

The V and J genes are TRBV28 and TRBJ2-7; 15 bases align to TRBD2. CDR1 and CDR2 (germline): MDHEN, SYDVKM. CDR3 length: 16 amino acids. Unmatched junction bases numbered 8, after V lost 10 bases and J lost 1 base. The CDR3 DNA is TGTGCCACAGGACTAGCGGGAGGGTACGGGTCCTACGAGCAGTACTTC. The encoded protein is CATGLAGGYGSYEQYF.

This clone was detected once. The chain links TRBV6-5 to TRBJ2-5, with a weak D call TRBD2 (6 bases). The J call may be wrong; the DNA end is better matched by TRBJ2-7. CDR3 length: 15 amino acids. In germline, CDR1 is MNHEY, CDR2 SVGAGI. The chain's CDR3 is CASRPVIGTRYEQYF. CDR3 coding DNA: TGTGCCAGCAGGCCTGTAATCGGGACTCGATACGAGCAGTACTTC.

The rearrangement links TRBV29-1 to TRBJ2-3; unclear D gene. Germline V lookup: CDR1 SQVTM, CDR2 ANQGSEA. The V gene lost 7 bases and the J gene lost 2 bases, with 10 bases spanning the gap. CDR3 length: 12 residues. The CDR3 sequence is CSAPFVTDTQYF. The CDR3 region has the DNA TGCAGCGCCCCGTTTGTCACAGATACGCAGTATTTT.

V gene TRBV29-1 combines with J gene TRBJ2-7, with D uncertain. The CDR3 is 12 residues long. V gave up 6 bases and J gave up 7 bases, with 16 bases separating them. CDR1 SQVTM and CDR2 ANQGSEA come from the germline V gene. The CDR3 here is CSVFGDGREQYF. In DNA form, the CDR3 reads TGCAGCGTCTTCGGAGACGGTAGGGAGCAGTACTTC.

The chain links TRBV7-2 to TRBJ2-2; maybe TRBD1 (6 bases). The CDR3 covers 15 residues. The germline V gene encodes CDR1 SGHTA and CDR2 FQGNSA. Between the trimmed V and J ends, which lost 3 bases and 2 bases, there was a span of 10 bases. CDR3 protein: CASSLGASNTGELFF. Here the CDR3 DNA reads TGTGCCAGCAGCTTGGGGGCTTCTAACACCGGGGAGCTGTTTTTT.

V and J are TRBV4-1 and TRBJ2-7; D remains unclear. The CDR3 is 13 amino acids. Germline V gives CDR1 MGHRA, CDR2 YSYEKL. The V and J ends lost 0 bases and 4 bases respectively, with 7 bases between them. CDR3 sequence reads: CASSQDRGYEQYF. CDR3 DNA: TGCGCCAGCAGCCAAGATCGAGGATACGAGCAGTACTTC.

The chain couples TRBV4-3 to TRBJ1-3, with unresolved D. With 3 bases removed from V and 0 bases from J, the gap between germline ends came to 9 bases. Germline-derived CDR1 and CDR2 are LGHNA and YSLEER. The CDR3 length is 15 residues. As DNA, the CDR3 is TGCGCCAGCAGCCAGAAACAGAGCTCTGGAAACACCATATATTTT. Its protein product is CASSQKQSSGNTIYF.

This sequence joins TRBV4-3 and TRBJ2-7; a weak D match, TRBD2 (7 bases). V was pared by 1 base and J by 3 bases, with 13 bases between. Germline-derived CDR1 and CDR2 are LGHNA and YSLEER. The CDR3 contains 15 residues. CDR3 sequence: CASSQAGGPIYEQYF. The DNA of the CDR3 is TGCGCCAGCAGCCAAGCGGGGGGCCCGATCTACGAGCAGTACTTC.

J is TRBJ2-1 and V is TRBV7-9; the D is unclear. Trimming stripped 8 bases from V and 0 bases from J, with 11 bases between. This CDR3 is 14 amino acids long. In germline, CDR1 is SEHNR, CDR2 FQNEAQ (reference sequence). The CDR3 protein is CASHSRSSYNEQFF. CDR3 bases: TGTGCCAGCCACAGTCGTAGCTCCTACAATGAGCAGTTCTTC.

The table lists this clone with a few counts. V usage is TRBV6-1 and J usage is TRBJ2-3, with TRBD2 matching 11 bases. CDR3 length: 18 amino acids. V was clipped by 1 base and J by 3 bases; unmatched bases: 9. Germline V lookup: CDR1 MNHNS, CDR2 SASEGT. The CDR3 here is CASSEVASGGWLTDTQYF. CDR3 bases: TGTGCCAGCAGTGAAGTGGCTAGCGGGGGGTGGTTGACAGATACGCAGTATTTT.

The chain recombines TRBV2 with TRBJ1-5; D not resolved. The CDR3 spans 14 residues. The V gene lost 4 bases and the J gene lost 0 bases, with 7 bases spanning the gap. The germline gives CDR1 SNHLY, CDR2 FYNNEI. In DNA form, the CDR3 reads TGTGCCAGCAGTGGGCAGTATAGCAATCAGCCCCAGCATTTT. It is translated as CASSGQYSNQPQHF.

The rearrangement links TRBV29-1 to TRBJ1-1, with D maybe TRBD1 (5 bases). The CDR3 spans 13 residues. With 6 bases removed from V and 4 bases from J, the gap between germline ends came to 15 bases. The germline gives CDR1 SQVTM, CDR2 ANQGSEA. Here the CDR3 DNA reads TGCAGCGTGGGGGGTCGAGAAGGCACTGAAGCTTTCTTT. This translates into CSVGGREGTEAFF.

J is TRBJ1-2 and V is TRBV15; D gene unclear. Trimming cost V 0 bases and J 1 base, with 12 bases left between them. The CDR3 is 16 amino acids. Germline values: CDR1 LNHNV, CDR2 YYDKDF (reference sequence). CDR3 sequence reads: CATSRDLLAGNYGYTF. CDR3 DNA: TGTGCCACCAGCAGAGATCTTCTCGCGGGTAACTATGGCTACACCTTC.

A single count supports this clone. CDR3 sequence: CASSQRPGFVSSSYGYTF. CDR3 sequence (DNA): TGTGCCAGCAGCCAACGCCCGGGTTTTGTAAGCTCGAGCTATGGCTACACCTTC. The chain carries TRBV7-9 and TRBJ1-2, with no clear D. Germline V gene lookup returns CDR1 SEHNR and CDR2 FQNEAQ (reference sequence). V was pared by 5 bases and J by 4 bases, with 26 bases between. This CDR3 has 18 residues. The complete variable domain, with remaining parts taken from reference TRBV7-9 and TRBJ1-2, reads DTGVSQNPRHKITKRGQNVTFRCDPISEHNRLYWYRQTLGQGPEFLTYFQNEAQLEKSRLLSDRFSAERPKGSFSTLEIQRTEQGDSAMYLCASSQRPGFVSSSYGYTFGSGTRLTVV.

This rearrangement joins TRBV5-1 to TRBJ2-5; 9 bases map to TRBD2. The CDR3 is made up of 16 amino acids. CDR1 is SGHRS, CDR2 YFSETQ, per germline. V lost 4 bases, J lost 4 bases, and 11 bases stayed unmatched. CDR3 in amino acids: CASSTGTSWGLETQYF. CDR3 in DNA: TGCGCCAGCAGCACCGGGACTAGCTGGGGGTTAGAGACCCAGTACTTC.

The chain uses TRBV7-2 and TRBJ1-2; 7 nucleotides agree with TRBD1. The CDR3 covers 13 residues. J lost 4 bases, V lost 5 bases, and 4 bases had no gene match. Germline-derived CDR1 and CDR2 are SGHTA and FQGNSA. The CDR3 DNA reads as TGTGCCAGCAGCGATACAGGGGTCTATGGCTACACCTTC. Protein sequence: CASSDTGVYGYTF.

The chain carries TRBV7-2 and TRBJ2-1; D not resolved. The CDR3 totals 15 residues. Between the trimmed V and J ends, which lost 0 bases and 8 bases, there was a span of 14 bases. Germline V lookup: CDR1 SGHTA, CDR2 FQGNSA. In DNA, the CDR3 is TGTGCCAGCAGCTTAGCGTCAGAACAGTGGCATGAGCAGTTCTTC. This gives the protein CASSLASEQWHEQFF.

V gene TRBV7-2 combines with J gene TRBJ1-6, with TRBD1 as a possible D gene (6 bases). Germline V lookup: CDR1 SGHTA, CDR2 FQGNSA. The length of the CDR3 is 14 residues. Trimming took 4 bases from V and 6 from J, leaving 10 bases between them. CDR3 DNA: TGTGCCAGCAGCTCCGGGACATTTAATTCACCCCTCCACTTT. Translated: CASSSGTFNSPLHF.

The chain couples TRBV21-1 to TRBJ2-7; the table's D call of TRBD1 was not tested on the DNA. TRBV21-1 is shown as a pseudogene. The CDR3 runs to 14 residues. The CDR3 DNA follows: TGTGCCAGCAGCAAGAATCCAGGATCCTACGAGCAGTACTTC. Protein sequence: CASSKNPGSYEQYF.

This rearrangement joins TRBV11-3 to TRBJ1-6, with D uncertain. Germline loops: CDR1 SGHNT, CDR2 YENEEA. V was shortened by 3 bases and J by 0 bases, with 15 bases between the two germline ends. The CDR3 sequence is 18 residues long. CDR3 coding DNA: TGTGCCAGCAGCTTGGGTGCTCTGCTAGGCTCCTATAATTCACCCCTCCACTTT. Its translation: CASSLGALLGSYNSPLHF.